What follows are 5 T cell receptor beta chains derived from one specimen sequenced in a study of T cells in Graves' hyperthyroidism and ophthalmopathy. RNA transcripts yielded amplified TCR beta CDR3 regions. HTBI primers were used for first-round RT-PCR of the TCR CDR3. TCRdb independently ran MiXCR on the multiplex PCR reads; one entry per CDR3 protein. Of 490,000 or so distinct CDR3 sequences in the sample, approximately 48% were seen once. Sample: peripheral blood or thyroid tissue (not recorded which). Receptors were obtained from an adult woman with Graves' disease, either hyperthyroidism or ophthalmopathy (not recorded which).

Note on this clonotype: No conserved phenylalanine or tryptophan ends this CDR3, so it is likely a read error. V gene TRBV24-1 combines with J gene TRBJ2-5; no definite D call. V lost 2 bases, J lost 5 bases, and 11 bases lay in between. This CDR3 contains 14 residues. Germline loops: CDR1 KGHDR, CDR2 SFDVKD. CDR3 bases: TGTGCCACCAGTGATTGGTGGCTGGGGGAGACCCAGTACCTC. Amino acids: CATSDWWLGETQYL.

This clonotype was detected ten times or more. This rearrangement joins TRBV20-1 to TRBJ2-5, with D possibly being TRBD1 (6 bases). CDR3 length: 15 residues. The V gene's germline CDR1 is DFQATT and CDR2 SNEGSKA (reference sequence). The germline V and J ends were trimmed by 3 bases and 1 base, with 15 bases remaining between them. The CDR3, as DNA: TGCAGTGCTAGCGGGGCGCAGGGGTTCCAAGAGACCCAGTACTTC. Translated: CSASGAQGFQETQYF.

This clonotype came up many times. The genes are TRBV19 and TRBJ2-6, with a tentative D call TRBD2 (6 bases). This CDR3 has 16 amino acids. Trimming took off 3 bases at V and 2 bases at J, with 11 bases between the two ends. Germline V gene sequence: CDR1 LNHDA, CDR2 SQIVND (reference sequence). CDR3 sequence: CASSMGERAGANVLTF. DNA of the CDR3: TGTGCCAGTAGTATGGGGGAGCGGGCTGGGGCCAACGTCCTGACTTTC.

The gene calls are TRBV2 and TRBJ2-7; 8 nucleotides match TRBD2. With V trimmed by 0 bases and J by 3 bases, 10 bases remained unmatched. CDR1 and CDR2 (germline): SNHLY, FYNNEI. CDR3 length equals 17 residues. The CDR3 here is CASSEALVLGLVYEQYF. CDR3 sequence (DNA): TGTGCCAGCAGTGAAGCTCTCGTGTTGGGACTAGTCTACGAGCAGTACTTC.

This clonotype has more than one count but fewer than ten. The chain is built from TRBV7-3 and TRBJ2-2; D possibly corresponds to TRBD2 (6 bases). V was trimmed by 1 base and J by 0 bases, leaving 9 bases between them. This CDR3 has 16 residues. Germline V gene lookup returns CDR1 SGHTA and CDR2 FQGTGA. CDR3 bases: TGTGCCAGCAGCTTAATTGGCGGGACGAACACCGGGGAGCTGTTTTTT. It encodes CASSLIGGTNTGELFF.